This record concerns one T cell receptor beta chain sequence. The CDR3 runs 12 residues. V lost 2 bases and J lost 7, with 9 bases in between. TCRdb recomputed calls from the 5' RACE reads with MiXCR, one row per CDR3 protein. The repertoire consists of 1.5 million to 2 million distinct CDR3 sequences, with less than 40% occurring once and the leading ten covering around 0.3%. The data belong to a study of identical twins. The chain carries TRBV12-3 or TRBV12-4 and TRBJ2-7; no firm D call. The sequenced material came from cord blood. This sequence was found in a newborn girl in good health. CDR3 region: CASSLPPDEQYF. The CDR3 bases are TGTGCCAGCAGTTTACCCCCGGATGAGCAGTACTTC.